Detailed here is one T cell receptor beta chain. Its target is not known. This specimen belongs to a study of OX40 agonist ivuxolimab in advanced cancers. Across the whole study: The patients received agonistic anti-OX40 (CD134) antibody ivuxolimab. Every 2 weeks, patients got intravenous ivuxolimab at one of six dose levels (0.01-10 mg/kg). Study-wide points: The antigens recognized by the expanded peripheral T cells, that is their antigen specificity, were not determined. Clonal expansion by week 6 occurred in CD4+ and CD8+ blood T cells (at 0.1 to 3.0 mg/kg).

With 2 bases removed from V and 0 bases from J, the gap between germline ends came to 10 bases. The CDR3 length is 15 residues. CDR1 and CDR2 (germline): MNHNS, SASEGT. This table comes from immunoSEQ multiplex PCR, and its TCRdb copy is limited to in-frame clones, with some not included. The table includes some 51,000 clones, around 90% detected once. The clonotype comes from an adult with an advanced solid tumor such as melanoma, head and neck, liver or kidney cancer. Sequencing was performed on CD4+ or CD8+ T cells sorted from blood, taken in a trial of the OX40 agonist ivuxolimab. The J gene is TRBJ1-2, the V gene TRBV6-1; D uncertain. In nucleotides, the CDR3 is TGTGCCAGCAGTGAATGGCAATCGGCTAACTATGGCTACACCTTC. It translates to CASSEWQSANYGYTF.